This T cell receptor (beta chain) was captured by sequencing in a study of cytomegalovirus exposure and HLA in healthy donors. General observations from the study: Across donors, most TCRs were seen rarely, yet some public ones were widespread.

A note on this clone: Antigen: not known.

These donors, healthy bone marrow donors, were studied. PCR employed 60 Vbeta and 13 Jbeta primers. The authors' processing: An analysis performed later counted about 80 million unique TCR beta chains (roughly 9.9 million of them shared). Some clones are missing from TCRdb's copy, which holds only in-frame ones; the method was immunoSEQ multiplex PCR. V and J calls and clone size are given by that table; D and trimming were obtained from the DNA. The sample lists 150,000 to 200,000 clones; roughly 85% were seen once. This TCR was sampled from a man aged 18 to 30 in good health and CMV-seropositive. Input material: PBMCs.

Written as DNA, the CDR3 is TGTGCCAGCAGCGACCCTCAGGGTGCGGGCAATCAGCCCCAGCATTTT. As protein: CASSDPQGAGNQPQHF. The chain uses TRBV6-6 and TRBJ1-5; TRBD1 might be the D (5 bases). The length of the CDR3 is 16 residues. The germline V gene has CDR1 MNHNY and CDR2 SVGAGI (reference sequence). Trimming left V 6 bases short and J 2 bases short, with 17 bases between.